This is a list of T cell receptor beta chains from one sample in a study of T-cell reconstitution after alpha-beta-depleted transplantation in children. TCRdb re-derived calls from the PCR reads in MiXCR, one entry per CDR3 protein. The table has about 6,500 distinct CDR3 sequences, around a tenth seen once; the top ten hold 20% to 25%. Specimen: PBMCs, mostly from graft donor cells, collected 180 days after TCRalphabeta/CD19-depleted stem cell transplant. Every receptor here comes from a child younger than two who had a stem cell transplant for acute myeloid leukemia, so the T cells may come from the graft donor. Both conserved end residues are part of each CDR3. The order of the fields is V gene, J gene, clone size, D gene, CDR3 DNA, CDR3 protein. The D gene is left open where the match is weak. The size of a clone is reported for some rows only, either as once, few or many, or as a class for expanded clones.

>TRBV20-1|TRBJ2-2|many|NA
TGCAGTGCTAGAGGACCCAGAAACACCGGGGAGCTGTTTTTT
CSARGPRNTGELFF
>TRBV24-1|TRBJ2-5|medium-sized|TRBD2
TGTGCCACCAGTGATAGTAGCGGGAGTTGGGAGACCCAGTACTTC
CATSDSSGSWETQYF
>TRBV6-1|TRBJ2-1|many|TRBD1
TGTGCCAGCAGTGCCTGGGGACAGGGGGGCTACAATGAGCAGTTCTTC
CASSAWGQGGYNEQFF
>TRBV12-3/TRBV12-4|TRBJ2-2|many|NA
TGTGCCAGCAGTGACTTTCTTGGACAGCCGAACACCGGGGAGCTGTTTTTT
CASSDFLGQPNTGELFF
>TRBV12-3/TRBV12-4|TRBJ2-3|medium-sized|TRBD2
TGTGCCAGCAGGGGAGCGGGAACCACAGATACGCAGTATTTT
CASRGAGTTDTQYF
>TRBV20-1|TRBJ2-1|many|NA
TGCAGTGCCCTACTAGCCACAGGCTCCTACAATGAGCAGTTCTTC
CSALLATGSYNEQFF
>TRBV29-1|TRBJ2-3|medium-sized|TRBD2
TGCAGCGCCGCGGGAGTAGGGACAGATACGCAGTATTTT
CSAAGVGTDTQYF
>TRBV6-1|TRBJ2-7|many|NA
TGTGCCAGCCGACCGGGACTCCGGAGCTCCTACGAGCAGTACTTC
CASRPGLRSSYEQYF
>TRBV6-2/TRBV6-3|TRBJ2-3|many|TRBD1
TGTGCCAGCAGTCGACAGGGGGCGCCCGATACGCAGTATTTT
CASSRQGAPDTQYF
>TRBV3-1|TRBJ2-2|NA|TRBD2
TGTGCCAGCTGCCCCACTAGGGTAGCGGGGAACACCGGGGAGCTGTTTTTT
CASCPTRVAGNTGELFF
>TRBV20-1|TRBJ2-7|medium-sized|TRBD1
TGCAGTGCTCGCACTATAGGGGACAGGGTTTACGAGCAGTACTTC
CSARTIGDRVYEQYF
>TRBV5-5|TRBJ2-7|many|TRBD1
TGTGCCAGCAGCTTGACAGGGGGCTACGAGCAGTACTTC
CASSLTGGYEQYF
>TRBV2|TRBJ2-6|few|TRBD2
TGTGCCAGCGAGGGACTAGCGGGACTCTCTGGGGCCAACGTCCTGACTTTC
CASEGLAGLSGANVLTF
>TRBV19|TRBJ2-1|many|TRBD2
TGTGCCAGTAGTATTCTGTCGGGAGGTAGCTACAATGAGCAGTTCTTC
CASSILSGGSYNEQFF
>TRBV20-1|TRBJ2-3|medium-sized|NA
TGCAGTGCTAGAGTATCGGGGGTGGATACGCAGTATTTT
CSARVSGVDTQYF
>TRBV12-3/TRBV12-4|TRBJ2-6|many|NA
TGTGCCAGCAGATCCAGTTATGGGGGGCCTGGGGCCAACGTCCTGACTTTC
CASRSSYGGPGANVLTF
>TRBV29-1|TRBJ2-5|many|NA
TGCAGCGTTCGCGGGGCCAACAAGGCAGAGACCCAGTACTTC
CSVRGANKAETQYF
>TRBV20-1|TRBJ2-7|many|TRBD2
TGCAGTGCTAGTAGCGGGCCCTACGAGCAGTACTTC
CSASSGPYEQYF
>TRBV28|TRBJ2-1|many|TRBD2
TGTGCCAGCAGTCCGCCTAGCGGACTCCCTTACAATGAGCAGTTCTTC
CASSPPSGLPYNEQFF
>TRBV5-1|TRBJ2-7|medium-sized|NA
TGCGCCAGCAGCTTGGAAGGACAGAGGGAGCAGTACTTC
CASSLEGQREQYF
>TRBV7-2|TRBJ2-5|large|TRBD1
TGTGCCAGCAGCACGCCGTCAGGGGGCCCCGGGACCCAGTACTTC
CASSTPSGGPGTQYF
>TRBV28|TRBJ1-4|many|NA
TGTGCCAGCGTCATCGGCAGAGGGGCTTTGCGTGAAAAACTGTTTTTT
CASVIGRGALREKLFF
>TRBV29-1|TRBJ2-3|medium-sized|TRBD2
TGCAGCGTTGAAGATCGCGGTAGCGGGAGCCCAGATACGCAGTATTTT
CSVEDRGSGSPDTQYF
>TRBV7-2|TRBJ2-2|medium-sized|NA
TGTGCCAGCAGCTTAGAGCGGAAGCCCACCGGGGAGCTGTTTTTT
CASSLERKPTGELFF
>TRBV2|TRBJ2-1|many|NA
TGTGCCAGCAGCGAAAAGTCGGGGGTCCCTAATGAGCAGTTCTTC
CASSEKSGVPNEQFF
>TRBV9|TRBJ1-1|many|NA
TGTGCCAGCAGCGTCAACCCGGGGGTGGTGAACACTGAAGCTTTCTTT
CASSVNPGVVNTEAFF
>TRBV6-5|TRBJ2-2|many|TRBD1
TGTGCCAGCAGTAACAGGGGTCGCACCGGGGAGCTGTTTTTT
CASSNRGRTGELFF
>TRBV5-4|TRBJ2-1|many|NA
TGTGCCAGCAGCTTCCCTCTAGCCTACAATGAGCAGTTCTTC
CASSFPLAYNEQFF
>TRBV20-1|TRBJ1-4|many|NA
TGCAGTGCTCGGGACAAAGGAAGTGAAAAACTGTTTTTT
CSARDKGSEKLFF
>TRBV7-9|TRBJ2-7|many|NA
TGTGCCAGCAGCCCGATCCACTACGAGCAGTACTTC
CASSPIHYEQYF
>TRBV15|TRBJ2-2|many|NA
TGTGCCACCAGCAGAGATTACACCGGGGAGCTGTTTTTT
CATSRDYTGELFF
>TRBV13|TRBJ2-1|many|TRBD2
TGTGCCAGCAGCTTCCTCCACCTTAGCGGGAGGGAAAATGAGCAGTTCTTC
CASSFLHLSGRENEQFF
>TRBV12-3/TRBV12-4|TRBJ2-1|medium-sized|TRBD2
TGTGCCAGCAGTCTAGCGGGGGACACGGCTGAGCAGTTCTTC
CASSLAGDTAEQFF
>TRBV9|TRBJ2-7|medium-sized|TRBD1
TGTGCCAGCAGCGGGACAGGTACATCCTACGAGCAGTACTTC
CASSGTGTSYEQYF
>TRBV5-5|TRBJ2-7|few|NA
TGTGCCAGCAGCTTGAGGGGAGGGGGCGCCCCCTACGAGCAGTACTTC
CASSLRGGGAPYEQYF
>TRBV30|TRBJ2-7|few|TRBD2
TGTGCCGCTGTCCTAGCGGGAGGCTACGAGCAGTACTTC
CAAVLAGGYEQYF
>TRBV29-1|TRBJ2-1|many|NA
TGCAGCGTTGTACTGGCGAGCTCCTACAATGAGCAGTTCTTC
CSVVLASSYNEQFF
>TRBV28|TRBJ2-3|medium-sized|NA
TGTGCCAGCAGTGTGACGGGAGTCACAGATACGCAGTATTTT
CASSVTGVTDTQYF
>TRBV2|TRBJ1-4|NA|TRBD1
TGTGCCAGCAGTGAATGGCGACAGGGACCAGCCCTGTTTTTT
CASSEWRQGPALFF
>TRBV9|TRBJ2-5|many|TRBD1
TGTGCCAGCAGCGTCCAGGGGGACCAAGAGACCCAGTACTTC
CASSVQGDQETQYF
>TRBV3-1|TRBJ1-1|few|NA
TGTGCCAGCAGCCGCGCGTGGAACACTGAAGCTTTCTTT
CASSRAWNTEAFF
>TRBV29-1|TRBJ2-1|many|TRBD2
TGCAGCGTTGCCGGACTAGTTACGTCCTACAATGAGCAGTTCTTC
CSVAGLVTSYNEQFF
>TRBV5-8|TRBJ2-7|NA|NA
TGTGCCAGCAGCTTGTCGCGGGGGTCCGGGACAGACTACGAGCAGTACTTC
CASSLSRGSGTDYEQYF
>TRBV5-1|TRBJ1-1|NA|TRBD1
TGCGCCAGCAGCCCCGGGACAGAGAACACTGAAGCTTTCTTT
CASSPGTENTEAFF
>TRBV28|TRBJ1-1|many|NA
TGTGCCAGCAGCCTAGGACCCAACACTGAAGCTTTCTTT
CASSLGPNTEAFF
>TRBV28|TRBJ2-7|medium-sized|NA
TGTGCCAGCATTGGGGGGCGCTCCTACGAGCAGTACTTC
CASIGGRSYEQYF
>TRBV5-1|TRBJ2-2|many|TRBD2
TGCGCCAGCAGCCCCCCGGCGGGGGACACCGGGGAGCTGTTTTTT
CASSPPAGDTGELFF
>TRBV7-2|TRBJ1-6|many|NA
TGTGCCAGCAGCTTACGAGCGAGCTCCTATAATTCACCCCTCCACTTT
CASSLRASSYNSPLHF
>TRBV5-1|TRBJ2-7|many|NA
TGCGCCAGCAGCTTGGAAGTCACGTCCCACTCCTACGAGCAGTACTTC
CASSLEVTSHSYEQYF
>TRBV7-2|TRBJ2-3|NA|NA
TGTGCCAGCAGCCCGGGACACAGCACAGATACGCAGTATTTT
CASSPGHSTDTQYF
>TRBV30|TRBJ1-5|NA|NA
TGTGCCTGTAGCATCGGGGGCGGGAATCAGCCCCAGCATTTT
CACSIGGGNQPQHF
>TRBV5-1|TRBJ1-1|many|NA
TGCGCCAGTTCCTGGAGAGAAACAGGGAGGAGTTGGAACACTGAAGCTTTCTTT
CASSWRETGRSWNTEAFF
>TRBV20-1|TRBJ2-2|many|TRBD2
TGCAGTGCTAGAAGCGGGACTAGCGGGAGCCGCGGGACCGGGGAGCTGTTTTTT
CSARSGTSGSRGTGELFF
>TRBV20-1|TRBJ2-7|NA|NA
TGCAGTGCTAGCTTCCGTGGAACGACGCCGACCACCTACGAGCAGTACTTC
CSASFRGTTPTTYEQYF
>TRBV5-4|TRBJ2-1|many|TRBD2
TGTGCCAGCAGCTTGGGACTAGCGGGACCCAATAACAATGAGCAGTTCTTC
CASSLGLAGPNNNEQFF
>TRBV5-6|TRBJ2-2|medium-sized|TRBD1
TGTGCCAGCAGCTTACGGGACAGGGCTCTCGGGGAGCTGTTTTTT
CASSLRDRALGELFF